This entry concerns a single TCR beta chain. CDR1 is SGHTA, CDR2 FQGNSA, per germline. This CDR3 is built from 16 residues. The V end was cut by 1 base, the J end by 2 bases, with 12 bases between. Original handling: For nucleated cells, counts were estimated from reference gene primer amplification. Assay used: immunoSEQ multiplex PCR; TCRdb lists only in-frame clones, some missing. The V and J calls and clone size are taken from that table; D and trimming were inferred from the DNA. The sample has hundreds of thousands of clones; roughly 87% are singletons. The data belong to a study of blood T cell repertoires in COVID-19.

The sequenced material came from PBMCs or T cells enriched from blood (not recorded which). The chain has TRBV7-2 and TRBJ1-3; D is undetermined. The TCR comes from a woman under 30 who had recovered from COVID-19. In DNA, the CDR3 is TGTGCCAGCAGCTTAGTCGGGGTCATAACTGGAAACACCATATATTTT. Translating gives CASSLVGVITGNTIYF.